The 22 T cell receptor beta chains given below trace back to one sample, sequenced in a study of blood T cell repertoires in COVID-19. Profiling relied on immunoSEQ multiplex PCR, and the TCRdb table lists in-frame clones only, not all of them. The sample holds 150,000 to 200,000 clones, less than 90% seen once. The sequencing sample was made of PBMCs or T cells enriched from blood (not recorded which). These TCRs come from a human donor with acute COVID-19. The donor label of this sample is uncertain.

This clone turned up a few times. The J gene is TRBJ1-5, the V gene TRBV14, with D unclear. The CDR3 consists of 13 residues. The germline V and J ends were trimmed by 0 bases and 4 bases, with 4 bases remaining between them. Germline values: CDR1 SGHDN, CDR2 FVKESK. This CDR3 is CASSQDLNQPQHF. The CDR3 DNA reads as TGTGCCAGCAGCCAAGACTTGAATCAGCCCCAGCATTTT.

The genes are TRBV5-1 and TRBJ2-3; weak D call: TRBD2 (6 bases). V was trimmed by 5 bases and J by 1 base, leaving 11 bases between them. The CDR3 sequence is 14 residues long. Germline V lookup: CDR1 SGHRS, CDR2 YFSETQ. This CDR3 is CASSPGGGTDTQYF. The CDR3 DNA reads as TGCGCCAGCAGTCCCGGGGGAGGCACAGATACGCAGTATTTT. Full variable domain (remainder filled in from reference TRBV5-1 and TRBJ2-3): KAGVTQTPRYLIKTRGQQVTLSCSPISGHRSVSWYQQTPGQGLQFLFEYFSETQRNKGNFPGRFSGRQFSNSRSEMNVSTLELGDSALYLCASSPGGGTDTQYFGPGTRLTVL.

The chain employs TRBV9 and TRBJ1-2, with D perhaps matching TRBD1 (5 bases). V dropped 5 bases and J dropped 5 bases, with 16 bases sitting between them. Germline V gives CDR1 SGDLS, CDR2 YYNGEE. The CDR3 has 14 amino acids. Here the CDR3 DNA reads TGTGCCAGCAGGGGGGATGGCGGGGTTTATGGCTACACCTTC. Its protein product is CASRGDGGVYGYTF.

The chain carries TRBV12-3 or TRBV12-4 and TRBJ2-5, with a weak D call TRBD1 (6 bases). With 7 bases removed from V and 5 bases from J, the gap between germline ends came to 8 bases. The CDR3 has 11 amino acids. CDR3 DNA sequence: TGTGCCAGCAAGAGGGGGGAGACCCAGTACTTC. It encodes CASKRGETQYF.

This chain links TRBV18 with TRBJ1-3; 7 positions match TRBD1. Trimming took 1 base from V and 0 from J; bases not matched to a gene: 9. The CDR3 is 18 residues long. From germline, CDR1 is KGHSH and CDR2 LQKENI. The CDR3 region is CASSPRMPGGTSGNTIYF. For the CDR3, the DNA is TGTGCCAGCTCACCACGAATGCCAGGGGGAACCTCTGGAAACACCATATATTTT.

This clone was observed a single time. The chain carries TRBV9 and TRBJ2-3; D might be TRBD1 (6 bases). Germline CDR1 and CDR2: SGDLS and YYNGEE. This CDR3 spans 23 amino acids. V shed 3 bases and J shed 0 bases, with 35 bases lying between them. The CDR3 is CASSGPSTDRQANRRLSTDTQYF. DNA of the CDR3: TGTGCCAGCAGCGGCCCGAGTACCGACAGACAGGCTAATAGACGGTTAAGCACAGATACGCAGTATTTT.

The genes are TRBV3-1 (or the pseudogene TRBV3-2) and TRBJ2-1; 7 bases map to TRBD1. The germline V gene has CDR1 LGHDT and CDR2 YNNKEL (reference sequence). This CDR3 has 23 residues. Trimming took 3 bases from V and 0 from J; bases not matched to a gene: 26. The CDR3 DNA is TGTGCCAGCAGCCAGGCAATGGACGGGATTTCGACAGGGCTCTTCAGCTCCTACAATGAGCAGTTCTTC. This translates into CASSQAMDGISTGLFSSYNEQFF.

This sequence joins TRBV5-6 and TRBJ2-5; D gene ambiguous. Trimming left V 0 bases short and J 3 bases short, with 9 bases between. CDR1 is SGHDT and CDR2 is YYEEEE in the germline V gene. This CDR3 region has 14 residues. CDR3 sequence (DNA): TGTGCCAGCAGCTTGGTGTCAGTTAAAGAGACCCAGTACTTC. Its protein product is CASSLVSVKETQYF.

This chain uses TRBV7-9 with TRBJ1-5; D may be TRBD1 (6 bases). From germline, CDR1 is SEHNR and CDR2 FQNEAQ (reference sequence). This CDR3 is 13 amino acids long. Trimming took 8 bases from V and 7 from J, leaving 15 bases between them. CDR3 in amino acids: CASAPGVEQPQHF. The CDR3 DNA follows: TGTGCCAGCGCCCCAGGGGTAGAACAGCCCCAGCATTTT.

The genes are TRBV6-5 and TRBJ1-2; maybe TRBD1 (6 bases). V shed 6 bases and J shed 2 bases, with 13 bases lying between them. The germline CDR1 and CDR2 sequences are MNHEY and SVGAGI. The CDR3 runs to 14 residues. The CDR3 DNA follows: TGTGCCAGCAGGCCATTCAGGGGCAACTATGGCTACACCTTC. Translation gives CASRPFRGNYGYTF.

The chain joins TRBV5-5 to TRBJ2-2; D call uncertain. The V end was cut by 4 bases, the J end by 7 bases, with 5 bases between. This CDR3 is built from 11 residues. Germline values: CDR1 SGHKS, CDR2 YYEKEE (reference sequence). The DNA of the CDR3 is TGTGCCAGCAGCCATTTCGGGGAGCTGTTTTTT. Translating gives CASSHFGELFF.

The rearrangement links TRBV9 to TRBJ1-2; no definite D call. The CDR3 contains 16 residues. Germline CDR1 is SGDLS and CDR2 is YYNGEE. V was pared by 4 bases and J by 2 bases, with 18 bases between. The DNA of the CDR3 is TGTGCCAGCAGCCCTCCTGTGGGCGGGATAAACTATGGCTACACCTTC. Protein: CASSPPVGGINYGYTF.

This rearrangement joins TRBV30 to TRBJ1-1; D is uncertain. V shed 4 bases and J shed 11 bases, with 17 bases lying between them. The germline V gene has CDR1 GTSNPN and CDR2 SVGIG (reference sequence). The CDR3 loop spans 12 amino acids. Here the CDR3 DNA reads TGTGCCTGGACAGGTTACTCGGTTGGGGCTTTCTTT. The encoded protein is CAWTGYSVGAFF.

The CDR3 coding sequence is TGCGCCAGCAGTGTTGGCCCGACCGGGATCAACACCGGGGAGCTGTTTTTT. Translated, it gives CASSVGPTGINTGELFF. The chain has TRBV10-2 and TRBJ2-2, with D possibly being TRBD2 (5 bases). The CDR3 has 17 residues. Germline-derived CDR1 and CDR2 are WSHSY and SAAADI. Trimming took off 4 bases at V and 2 bases at J, with 17 bases between the two ends.

The CDR3 nucleotides are TGTGCCTGGAGTGTAGGTCTAGCGGGGTTCAGGAATGAGCAGTTCTTC. Amino acids: CAWSVGLAGFRNEQFF. The chain recombines TRBV30 with TRBJ2-1; 9 bases line up with TRBD2. With 0 bases clipped from V and 7 bases from J, the junction kept 10 bases outside the gene matches. CDR3 size: 16 residues. From germline, CDR1 is GTSNPN and CDR2 SVGIG (reference sequence).

The chain uses TRBV6-5 and TRBJ2-1, with 7 bases identical to TRBD2. Germline V lookup: CDR1 MNHEY, CDR2 SVGAGI. The V segment lost 10 bases and the J segment 6 bases; nucleotides outside the gene matches: 15. This CDR3 is 15 amino acids long. In nucleotides, the CDR3 is TGTGCCACCTCCCCTCGACTAGCTGAAGGCAATGAGCAGTTCTTC. It specifies CATSPRLAEGNEQFF.

The chain joins TRBV29-1 to TRBJ2-6; D is ambiguous. Trimming took off 6 bases at V and 2 bases at J, with 11 bases between the two ends. Per germline, CDR1 SQVTM and CDR2 ANQGSEA. This CDR3 comprises 14 residues. The CDR3 sequence: CSVTKPPGANVLTF. DNA for the CDR3: TGCAGCGTGACAAAGCCCCCTGGGGCCAACGTCCTGACTTTC.

The rearrangement uses TRBV19 and TRBJ2-3; 11 bases line up with TRBD2. There are 17 residues in the CDR3. The V gene's germline CDR1 is LNHDA and CDR2 SQIVND (reference sequence). V lost 4 bases to trimming and J lost 1 base; unmatched junction nucleotides: 7. This CDR3 reads CASSTGLAGGRTDTQYF. Written as DNA, the CDR3 is TGTGCCAGTAGTACCGGCCTAGCGGGGGGCCGCACAGATACGCAGTATTTT.

This chain joins TRBV7-8 and TRBJ2-1, with 8 bases fitting TRBD1. Germline CDR1 reads SGHVS; CDR2 reads FQNEAQ. The CDR3 consists of 17 residues. J was trimmed by 2 bases and V by 1 base; bases with no gene match: 7. CDR3 bases: TGTGCCAGCAGCTTAGGTCGGACAGGGTCGACCTACAATGAGCAGTTCTTC. Encoded protein: CASSLGRTGSTYNEQFF.

CDR3 loop: CASSRNSMNTEAFF. DNA for the CDR3: TGTGCCAGCAGCCGTAACTCCATGAACACTGAAGCTTTCTTT. The rearrangement joins TRBV14 to TRBJ1-1, with D unclear. There are 14 residues in the CDR3. Trimming cost V 4 bases and J 0 bases, with 9 bases left between them. Germline values: CDR1 SGHDN, CDR2 FVKESK.

This clone came up a few times. The chain carries TRBV5-4 and TRBJ2-5; a possible D gene is TRBD2 (6 bases). Germline values: CDR1 SGHNT, CDR2 YYREEE (reference sequence). V lost 1 base and J lost 0, with 10 bases in between. This CDR3 has 15 residues. The CDR3 region has the DNA TGTGCCAGCAGCTTGCCGGCGGGGAACCAAGAGACCCAGTACTTC. Amino acid sequence: CASSLPAGNQETQYF. Together with reference TRBV5-4 and TRBJ2-5, the CDR3 gives the full variable domain: ETGVTQSPTHLIKTRGQQVTLRCSSQSGHNTVSWYQQALGQGPQFIFQYYREEENGRGNFPPRFSGLQFPNYSSELNVNALELDDSALYLCASSLPAGNQETQYFGPGTRLLVL.

The chain carries TRBV2 and TRBJ2-1; possible D gene TRBD2, 6 bases. V lost 6 bases to trimming and J lost 7 bases, with 22 bases between them. Germline V lookup: CDR1 SNHLY, CDR2 FYNNEI. The CDR3 runs to 16 residues. DNA for the CDR3: TGTGCCAGCAGCGCCCTTGGGGGGAATCCCCCGAATGAGCAGTTCTTC. Its translation is CASSALGGNPPNEQFF.